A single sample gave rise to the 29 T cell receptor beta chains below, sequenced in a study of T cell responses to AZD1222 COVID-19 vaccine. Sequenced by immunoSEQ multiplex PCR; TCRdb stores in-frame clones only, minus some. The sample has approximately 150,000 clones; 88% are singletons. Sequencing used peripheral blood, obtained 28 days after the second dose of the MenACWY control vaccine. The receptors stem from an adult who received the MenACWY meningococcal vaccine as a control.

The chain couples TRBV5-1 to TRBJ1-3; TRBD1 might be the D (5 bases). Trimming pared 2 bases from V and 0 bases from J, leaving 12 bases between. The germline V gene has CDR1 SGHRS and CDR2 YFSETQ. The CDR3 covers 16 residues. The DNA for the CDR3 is TGCGCCAGCAGCTTAGGGCAAGGGGACTCTGGAAACACCATATATTTT. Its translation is CASSLGQGDSGNTIYF. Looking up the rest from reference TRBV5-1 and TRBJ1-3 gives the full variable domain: KAGVTQTPRYLIKTRGQQVTLSCSPISGHRSVSWYQQTPGQGLQFLFEYFSETQRNKGNFPGRFSGRQFSNSRSEMNVSTLELGDSALYLCASSLGQGDSGNTIYFGEGSWLTVV.

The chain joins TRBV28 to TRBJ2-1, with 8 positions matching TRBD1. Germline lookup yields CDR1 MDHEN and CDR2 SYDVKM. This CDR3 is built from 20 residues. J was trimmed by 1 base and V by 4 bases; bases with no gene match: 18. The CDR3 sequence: CASSSRTGTAFHVSYNEQFF. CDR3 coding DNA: TGTGCCAGCAGTTCACGGACAGGGACGGCGTTCCATGTTTCCTACAATGAGCAGTTCTTC. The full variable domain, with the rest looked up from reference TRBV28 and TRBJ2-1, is DVKVTQSSRYLVKRTGEKVFLECVQDMDHENMFWYRQDPGLGLRLIYFSYDVKMKEKGDIPEGYSVSREKKERFSLILESASTNQTSMYLCASSSRTGTAFHVSYNEQFFGPGTRLTVL.

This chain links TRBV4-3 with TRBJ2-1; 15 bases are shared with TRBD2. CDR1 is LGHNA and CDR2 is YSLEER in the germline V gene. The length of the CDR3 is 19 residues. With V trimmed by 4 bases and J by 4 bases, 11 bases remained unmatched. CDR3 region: CASSPDGLAGGRFYNEQFF. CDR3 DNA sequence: TGCGCCAGCAGCCCAGATGGACTAGCGGGGGGGCGGTTTTACAATGAGCAGTTCTTC.

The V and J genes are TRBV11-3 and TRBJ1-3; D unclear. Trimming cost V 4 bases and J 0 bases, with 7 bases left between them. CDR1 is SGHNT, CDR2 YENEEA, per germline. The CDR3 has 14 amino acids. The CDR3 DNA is TGTGCCAGCAGCTACTCTTTCTCTGGAAACACCATATATTTT. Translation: CASSYSFSGNTIYF. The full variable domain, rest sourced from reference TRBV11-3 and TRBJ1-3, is EAGVVQSPRYKIIEKKQPVAFWCNPISGHNTLYWYLQNLGQGPELLIRYENEEAVDDSQLPKDRFSAERLKGVDSTLKIQPAELGDSAVYLCASSYSFSGNTIYFGEGSWLTVV.

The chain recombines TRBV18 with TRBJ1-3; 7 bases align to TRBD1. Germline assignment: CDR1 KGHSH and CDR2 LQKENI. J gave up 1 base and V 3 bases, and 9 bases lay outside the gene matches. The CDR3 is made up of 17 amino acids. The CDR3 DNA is TGTGCCAGCTCACCCAACCCGACAGGGCGGTCTGGAAACACCATATATTTT. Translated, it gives CASSPNPTGRSGNTIYF.

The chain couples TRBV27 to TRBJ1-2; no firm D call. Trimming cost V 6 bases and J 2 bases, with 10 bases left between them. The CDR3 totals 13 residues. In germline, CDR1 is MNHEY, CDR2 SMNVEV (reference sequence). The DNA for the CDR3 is TGTGCCAGCAGAAAAGGGCCCAACTATGGCTACACCTTC. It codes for CASRKGPNYGYTF.

CDR3 sequence (DNA): TGTGCCAGCAGACGCGGAGGTTCCGGGGAGCTGTTTTTT. Protein sequence: CASRRGGSGELFF. The J gene is TRBJ2-2, the V gene TRBV7-9, with a weak D call TRBD2 (5 bases). V lost 6 bases to trimming and J lost 6 bases, with 11 bases between them. The CDR3 is made up of 13 amino acids. Germline V CDR1 and CDR2: SEHNR, FQNEAQ (reference sequence).

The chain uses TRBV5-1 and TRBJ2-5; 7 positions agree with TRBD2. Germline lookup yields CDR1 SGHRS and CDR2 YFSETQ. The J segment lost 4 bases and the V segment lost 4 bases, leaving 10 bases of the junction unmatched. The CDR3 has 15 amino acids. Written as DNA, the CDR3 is TGCGCCAGCAGCCGTTTCCAGCGGGAAGGAGAGACCCAGTACTTC. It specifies CASSRFQREGETQYF.

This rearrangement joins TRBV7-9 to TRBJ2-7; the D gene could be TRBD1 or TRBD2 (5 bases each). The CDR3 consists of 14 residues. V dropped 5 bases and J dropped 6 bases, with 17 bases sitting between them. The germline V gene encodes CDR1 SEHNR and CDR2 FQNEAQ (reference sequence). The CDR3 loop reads CASSQSGFQGEQYF. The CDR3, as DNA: TGTGCCAGCAGCCAAAGCGGTTTTCAGGGCGAGCAGTACTTC. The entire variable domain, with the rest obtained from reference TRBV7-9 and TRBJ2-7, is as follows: DTGVSQNPRHKITKRGQNVTFRCDPISEHNRLYWYRQTLGQGPEFLTYFQNEAQLEKSRLLSDRFSAERPKGSFSTLEIQRTEQGDSAMYLCASSQSGFQGEQYFGPGTRLTVT.

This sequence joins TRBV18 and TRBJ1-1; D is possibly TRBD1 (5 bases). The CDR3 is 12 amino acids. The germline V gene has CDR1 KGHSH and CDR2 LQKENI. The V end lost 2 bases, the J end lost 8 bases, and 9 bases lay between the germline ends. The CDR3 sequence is CASSPSGTEAFF. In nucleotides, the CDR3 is TGTGCCAGCTCACCATCAGGGACCGAAGCTTTCTTT.

The CDR3 is CASSLAAREGTQYF. The CDR3 nucleotides are TGTGCCAGCAGCTTAGCGGCCCGGGAGGGGACCCAGTACTTC. V and J are TRBV7-3 and TRBJ2-5, with 8 bases matching TRBD2. The CDR3 spans 14 residues. J was trimmed by 7 bases and V by 2 bases; bases with no gene match: 6. Per the germline V gene, CDR1 is SGHTA and CDR2 is FQGTGA. The full variable domain, its missing parts supplied by reference TRBV7-3 and TRBJ2-5, is GAGVSQTPSNKVTEKGKYVELRCDPISGHTALYWYRQSLGQGPEFLIYFQGTGAADDSGLPNDRFFAVRPEGSVSTLKIQRTERGDSAVYLCASSLAAREGTQYFGPGTRLLVL.

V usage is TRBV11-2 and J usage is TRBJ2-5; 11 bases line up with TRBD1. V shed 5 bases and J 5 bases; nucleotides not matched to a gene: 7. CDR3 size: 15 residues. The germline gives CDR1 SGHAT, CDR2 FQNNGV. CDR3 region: CASSVGQGVRETQYF. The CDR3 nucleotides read TGTGCCAGCAGCGTGGGACAGGGGGTTCGGGAGACCCAGTACTTC.

DNA of the CDR3: TGTGCCAGCAGCTTCCAGGGAGAAGGGGGCTACACCTTC. This codes for CASSFQGEGGYTF. This rearrangement joins TRBV5-6 to TRBJ1-2, with D possibly being TRBD1 (5 bases). V shed 2 bases and J shed 8 bases, with 13 bases lying between them. This CDR3 spans 13 amino acids. Germline V gene sequence: CDR1 SGHDT, CDR2 YYEEEE.

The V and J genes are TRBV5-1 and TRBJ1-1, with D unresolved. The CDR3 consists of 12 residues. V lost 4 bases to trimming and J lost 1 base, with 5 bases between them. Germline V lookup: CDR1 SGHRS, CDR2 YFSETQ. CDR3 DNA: TGCGCCAGCAGCCTAGCGAACACTGAAGCTTTCTTT. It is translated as CASSLANTEAFF. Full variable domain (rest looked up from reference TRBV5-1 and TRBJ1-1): KAGVTQTPRYLIKTRGQQVTLSCSPISGHRSVSWYQQTPGQGLQFLFEYFSETQRNKGNFPGRFSGRQFSNSRSEMNVSTLELGDSALYLCASSLANTEAFFGQGTRLTVV.

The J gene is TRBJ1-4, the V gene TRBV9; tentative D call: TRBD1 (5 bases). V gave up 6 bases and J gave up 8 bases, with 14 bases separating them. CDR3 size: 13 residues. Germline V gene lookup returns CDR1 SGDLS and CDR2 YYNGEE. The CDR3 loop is CASTRGGNEKLFF. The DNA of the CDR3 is TGTGCCAGCACGCGCGGGGGGAACGAAAAACTGTTTTTT.

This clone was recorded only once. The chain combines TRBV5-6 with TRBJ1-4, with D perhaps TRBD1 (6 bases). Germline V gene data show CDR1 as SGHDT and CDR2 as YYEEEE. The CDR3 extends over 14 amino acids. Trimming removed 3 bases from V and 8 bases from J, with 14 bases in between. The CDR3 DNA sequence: TGTGCCAGCAGCTCGGACAGTTCCCTAGAAAAACTGTTTTTT. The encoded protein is CASSSDSSLEKLFF.

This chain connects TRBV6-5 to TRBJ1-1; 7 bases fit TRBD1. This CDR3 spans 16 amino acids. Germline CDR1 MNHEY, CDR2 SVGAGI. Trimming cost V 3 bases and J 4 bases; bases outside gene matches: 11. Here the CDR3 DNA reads TGTGCCAGCAGTTATGGGACAGTTGCCCGGGGCACTGAAGCTTTCTTT. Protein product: CASSYGTVARGTEAFF.

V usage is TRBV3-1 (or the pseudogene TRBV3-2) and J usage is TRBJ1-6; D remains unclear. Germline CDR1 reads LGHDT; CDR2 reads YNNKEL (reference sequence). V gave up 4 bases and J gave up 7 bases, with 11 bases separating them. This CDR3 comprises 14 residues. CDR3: CASSLPQKNSPLHF. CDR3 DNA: TGTGCCAGCAGCCTTCCCCAGAAAAATTCACCCCTCCACTTT.

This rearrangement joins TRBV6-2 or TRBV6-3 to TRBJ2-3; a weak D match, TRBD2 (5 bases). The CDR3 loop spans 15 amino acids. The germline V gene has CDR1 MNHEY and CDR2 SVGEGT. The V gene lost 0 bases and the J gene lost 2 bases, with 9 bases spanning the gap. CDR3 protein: CASSYSTGSTDTQYF. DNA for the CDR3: TGTGCCAGCAGTTACTCAACGGGGTCCACAGATACGCAGTATTTT.

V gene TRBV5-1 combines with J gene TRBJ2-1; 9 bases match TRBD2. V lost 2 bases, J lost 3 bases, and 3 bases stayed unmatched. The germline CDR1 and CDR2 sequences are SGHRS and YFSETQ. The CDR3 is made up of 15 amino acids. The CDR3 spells CASSFETSGYNEQFF. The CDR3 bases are TGCGCCAGCAGCTTTGAGACTAGCGGCTACAATGAGCAGTTCTTC.

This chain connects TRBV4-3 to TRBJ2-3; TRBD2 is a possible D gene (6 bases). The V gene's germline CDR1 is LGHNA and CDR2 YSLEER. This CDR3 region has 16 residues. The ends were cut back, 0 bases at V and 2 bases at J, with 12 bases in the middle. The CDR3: CASSQERDWPTDTQYF. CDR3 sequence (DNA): TGCGCCAGCAGCCAAGAGCGGGACTGGCCCACAGATACGCAGTATTTT.

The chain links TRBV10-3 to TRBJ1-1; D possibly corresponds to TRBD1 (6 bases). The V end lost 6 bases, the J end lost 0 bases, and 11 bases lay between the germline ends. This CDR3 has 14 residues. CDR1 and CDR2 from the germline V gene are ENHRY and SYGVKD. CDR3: CAIRGAGVNTEAFF. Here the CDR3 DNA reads TGTGCCATCAGGGGGGCAGGGGTGAACACTGAAGCTTTCTTT.

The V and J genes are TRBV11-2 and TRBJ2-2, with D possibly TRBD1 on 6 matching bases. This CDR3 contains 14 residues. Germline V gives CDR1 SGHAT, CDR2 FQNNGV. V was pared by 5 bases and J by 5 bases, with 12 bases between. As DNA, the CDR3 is TGTGCCAGCAGCCGAAACAGGGTGACCGGGGAGCTGTTTTTT. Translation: CASSRNRVTGELFF. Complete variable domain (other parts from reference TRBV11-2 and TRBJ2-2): EAGVAQSPRYKIIEKRQSVAFWCNPISGHATLYWYQQILGQGPKLLIQFQNNGVVDDSQLPKDRFSAERLKGVDSTLKIQPAKLEDSAVYLCASSRNRVTGELFFGEGSRLTVL.

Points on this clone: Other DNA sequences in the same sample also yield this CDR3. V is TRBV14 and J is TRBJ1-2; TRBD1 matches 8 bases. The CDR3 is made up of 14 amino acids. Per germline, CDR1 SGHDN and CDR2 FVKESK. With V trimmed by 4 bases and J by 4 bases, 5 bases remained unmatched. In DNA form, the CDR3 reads TGTGCCAGCAGCCCGACAGGGGCGCGCTATGGCTACACCTTC. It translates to CASSPTGARYGYTF.

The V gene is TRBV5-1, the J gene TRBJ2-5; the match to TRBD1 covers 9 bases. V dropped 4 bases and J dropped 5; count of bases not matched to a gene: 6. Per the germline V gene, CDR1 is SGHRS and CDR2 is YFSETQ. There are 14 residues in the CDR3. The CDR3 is CASSLQGAEETQYF. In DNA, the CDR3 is TGCGCCAGCAGCCTACAGGGGGCGGAGGAGACCCAGTACTTC.

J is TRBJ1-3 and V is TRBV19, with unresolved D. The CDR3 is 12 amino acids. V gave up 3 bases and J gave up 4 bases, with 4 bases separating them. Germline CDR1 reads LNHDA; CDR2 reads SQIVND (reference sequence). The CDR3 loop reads CASSIMGNTIYF. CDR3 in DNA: TGTGCCAGTAGTATCATGGGAAACACCATATATTTT.

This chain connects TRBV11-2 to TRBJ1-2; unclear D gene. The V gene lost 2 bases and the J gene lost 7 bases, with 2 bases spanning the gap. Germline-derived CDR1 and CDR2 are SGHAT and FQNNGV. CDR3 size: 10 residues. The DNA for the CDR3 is TGTGCCAGCAGCTTAAGTGGCTACACCTTC. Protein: CASSLSGYTF.

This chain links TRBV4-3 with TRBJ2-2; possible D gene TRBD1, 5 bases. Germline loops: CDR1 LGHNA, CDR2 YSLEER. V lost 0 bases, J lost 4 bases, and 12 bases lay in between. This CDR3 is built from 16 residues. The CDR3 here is CASSQEPRDSTGELFF. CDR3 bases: TGCGCCAGCAGCCAAGAACCCAGGGATAGCACCGGGGAGCTGTTTTTT.

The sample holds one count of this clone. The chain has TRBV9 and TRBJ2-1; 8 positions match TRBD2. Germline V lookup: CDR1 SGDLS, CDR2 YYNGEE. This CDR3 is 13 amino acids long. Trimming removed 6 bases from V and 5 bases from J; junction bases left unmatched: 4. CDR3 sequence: CASIGAGDNEQFF. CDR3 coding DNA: TGTGCCAGCATCGGAGCGGGAGACAATGAGCAGTTCTTC.